Listed here are 17 T cell receptor beta chains from one sample, sequenced in a study of shared clonotypes between healthy human individuals. The protocol was immunoSEQ multiplex PCR, while the TCRdb copy is restricted to in-frame clones and leaves out a portion. The sample contains around 430,000 clones, roughly three quarters of which appear only once. Source material: PBMCs. These receptors were obtained from a woman between 40 and 50 years old in good health. Some clones in this sample may be carry-over from other donors' samples.

This clone was counted between two and nine times. The rearrangement uses TRBV2 and TRBJ2-1; D ambiguous. V was trimmed by 7 bases and J by 2 bases, leaving 12 bases between them. Per germline, CDR1 SNHLY and CDR2 FYNNEI. There are 14 residues in the CDR3. CDR3 in amino acids: CASTRLGTYNEQFF. In DNA form, the CDR3 reads TGTGCCAGCACCCGTCTGGGAACCTACAATGAGCAGTTCTTC. The full variable domain, rest sourced from reference TRBV2 and TRBJ2-1, is EPEVTQTPSHQVTQMGQEVILRCVPISNHLYFYWYRQILGQKVEFLVSFYNNEISEKSEIFDDQFSVERPDGSNFTLKIRSTKLEDSAMYFCASTRLGTYNEQFFGPGTRLTVL.

V usage is TRBV6-6 and J usage is TRBJ1-1; possible D gene TRBD1, 5 bases. This CDR3 has 15 amino acids. Trimming shortened V by 6 bases and J by 4 bases, and 18 bases separated the two germline ends. Germline V CDR1 and CDR2: MNHNY, SVGAGI (reference sequence). CDR3 in DNA: TGTGCCAGCAGCCGACCTTATCTGGGGGTCACTGAAGCTTTCTTT. As protein: CASSRPYLGVTEAFF.

This chain's CDR3 is CASSSGQGGDVYGYTF. The CDR3 region has the DNA TGTGCCAGCAGCTCTGGACAGGGGGGAGATGTCTATGGCTACACCTTC. The genes are TRBV7-2 and TRBJ1-2; 10 nucleotides line up with TRBD1. Germline CDR1 reads SGHTA; CDR2 reads FQGNSA. The junction had 9 bases not matched to a gene; V was cut back by 4 bases and J by 4 bases. The CDR3 covers 16 residues.

The chain carries TRBV4-2 and TRBJ1-5; D remains unclear. This CDR3 region has 13 residues. In germline, CDR1 is LGHNA, CDR2 YNFKEQ. V shed 0 bases and J shed 6 bases, with 6 bases lying between them. CDR3 DNA sequence: TGTGCCAGCAGCCAAGATTTAGGTCAGCCCCAGCATTTT. The encoded protein is CASSQDLGQPQHF.

The J gene is TRBJ2-1, the V gene TRBV2, with 13 bases identical to TRBD2. V dropped 6 bases and J dropped 6; count of bases not matched to a gene: 5. Germline assignment: CDR1 SNHLY and CDR2 FYNNEI. The CDR3 sequence is 15 residues long. The CDR3 DNA reads TGTGCCAGCAGCGCGGGACTAGCGGGGACCAATGAGCAGTTCTTC. Protein product: CASSAGLAGTNEQFF.

CDR3 in amino acids: CASSPQQVNTEAFF. The CDR3 DNA sequence: TGCGCCAGCAGCCCGCAACAGGTAAACACTGAAGCTTTCTTT. V usage is TRBV4-1 and J usage is TRBJ1-1, with D perhaps TRBD1 (5 bases). The CDR3 is 14 amino acids. Germline V gene sequence: CDR1 MGHRA, CDR2 YSYEKL. V dropped 4 bases and J dropped 2 bases, with 11 bases sitting between them.

CDR3 DNA sequence: TGTGCCAGCAGGACCCCCGGCACCGGGGAGCTGTTTTTT. Its protein is CASRTPGTGELFF. The chain joins TRBV6-6 to TRBJ2-2; D gene uncertain. The CDR3 is 13 residues long. Germline V gene data show CDR1 as MNHNY and CDR2 as SVGAGI (reference sequence). The ends were cut back, 6 bases at V and 4 bases at J, with 9 bases in the middle.

A word on this clone: Other DNA sequences in this specimen translate into the identical CDR3. The V call is TRBV18, the J call TRBJ2-5; TRBD1 might be the D (5 bases). Germline-derived CDR1 and CDR2 are KGHSH and LQKENI. CDR3 length: 12 amino acids. The V end was cut by 3 bases, the J end by 5 bases, with 7 bases between. The CDR3 DNA follows: TGTGCCAGCTCACCTCAGGGCGAGACCCAGTACTTC. Translated: CASSPQGETQYF. The whole variable domain, remainder taken from reference TRBV18 and TRBJ2-5, is NAGVMQNPRHLVRRRGQEARLRCSPMKGHSHVYWYRQLPEEGLKFMVYLQKENIIDESGMPKERFSAEFPKEGPSILRIQQVVRGDSAAYFCASSPQGETQYFGPGTRLLVL.

The chain recombines TRBV27 with TRBJ2-3, with D unresolved. This CDR3 region has 12 residues. V gave up 3 bases and J gave up 5 bases, with 6 bases separating them. Germline values: CDR1 MNHEY, CDR2 SMNVEV (reference sequence). The CDR3 DNA sequence: TGTGCCAGCAGTTTCGGTGGAGATACGCAGTATTTT. Translation: CASSFGGDTQYF.

The chain combines TRBV28 with TRBJ2-7; 9 nucleotides agree with TRBD2. The ends lost 3 bases at V and 0 bases at J; junction bases unmatched: 6. This CDR3 is 16 amino acids long. The germline CDR1 and CDR2 sequences are MDHEN and SYDVKM. CDR3 residues: CASSFRAGGSSYEQYF. CDR3 DNA: TGTGCCAGCAGTTTTAGGGCGGGAGGGAGCTCCTACGAGCAGTACTTC.

The chain recombines TRBV9 with TRBJ1-1; D perhaps matches TRBD1 (5 bases). The CDR3 loop spans 14 amino acids. With 6 bases removed from V and 4 bases from J, the gap between germline ends came to 16 bases. Germline V CDR1 and CDR2: SGDLS, YYNGEE. CDR3 region: CASNERGLGTEAFF. The CDR3 DNA reads TGTGCCAGCAATGAGCGGGGGTTGGGCACTGAAGCTTTCTTT.

This chain connects TRBV28 to TRBJ1-4; D uncertain. Deletions cut 5 bases from V and 0 bases from J, with 13 bases between. CDR3 length: 16 amino acids. The V gene's germline CDR1 is MDHEN and CDR2 SYDVKM. CDR3 nucleotides: TGTGCCAGCAGTCCCCAGGATCCTGCAACTAATGAAAAACTGTTTTTT. It is translated as CASSPQDPATNEKLFF. The complete variable domain, with remaining parts taken from reference TRBV28 and TRBJ1-4, reads DVKVTQSSRYLVKRTGEKVFLECVQDMDHENMFWYRQDPGLGLRLIYFSYDVKMKEKGDIPEGYSVSREKKERFSLILESASTNQTSMYLCASSPQDPATNEKLFFGSGTQLSVL.

The V call is TRBV5-1, the J call TRBJ2-1, with D perhaps matching TRBD2 (6 bases). V lost 6 bases and J lost 8, with 18 bases in between. The germline V gene has CDR1 SGHRS and CDR2 YFSETQ. The CDR3 sequence is 14 residues long. DNA for the CDR3: TGCGCCAGCACCTTTCGGGGGAAATTGGATGAGCAGTTCTTC. Its protein is CASTFRGKLDEQFF.

The chain carries TRBV5-1 and TRBJ2-2; D is uncertain. Germline V gene sequence: CDR1 SGHRS, CDR2 YFSETQ. The CDR3 consists of 14 residues. Trimming left V 0 bases short and J 7 bases short, with 10 bases between. This chain's CDR3 is CASSLVQARGELFF. CDR3 sequence (DNA): TGCGCCAGCAGCTTGGTGCAGGCTCGCGGGGAGCTGTTTTTT.

This clone came up many times. This rearrangement joins TRBV6-1 to TRBJ2-1, with D perhaps TRBD2 (6 bases). Germline values: CDR1 MNHNS, CDR2 SASEGT. V shed 6 bases and J shed 8 bases, with 17 bases lying between them. This CDR3 region has 14 residues. The CDR3 region has the DNA TGTGCCAGCAGGGACAAAGGAGGGCTCGATGAGCAGTTCTTC. As protein: CASRDKGGLDEQFF.

The chain combines TRBV7-9 with TRBJ1-3; maybe TRBD1 (5 bases). V gave up 5 bases and J gave up 8 bases, with 19 bases separating them. This CDR3 region has 15 residues. Per the germline V gene, CDR1 is SEHNR and CDR2 is FQNEAQ (reference sequence). The chain's CDR3 is CASSLRDFREYTIYF. The CDR3 DNA sequence: TGTGCCAGCAGCCTCAGGGACTTTAGGGAATACACCATATATTTT. Supplemented by reference TRBV7-9 and TRBJ1-3, the full variable domain reads DTGVSQNPRHKITKRGQNVTFRCDPISEHNRLYWYRQTLGQGPEFLTYFQNEAQLEKSRLLSDRFSAERPKGSFSTLEIQRTEQGDSAMYLCASSLRDFREYTIYFGEGSWLTVV.

The rearrangement joins TRBV28 to TRBJ1-2, with unresolved D. V dropped 6 bases and J dropped 3 bases, with 17 bases sitting between them. The CDR3 length is 15 residues. Per germline, CDR1 MDHEN and CDR2 SYDVKM. CDR3 DNA sequence: TGTGCCAGCAGCCCAGACAACGCCCCTTACTATGGCTACACCTTC. Its protein is CASSPDNAPYYGYTF.